This T cell receptor (beta chain) came from a study of blood T cells in healthy people across ages. The use of a sample-barcoded 5' primer and a J-beta primer mix characterized a second PCR of about 7 to 12 cycles. Using its own MiXCR run on the 5' RACE reads, TCRdb lists one record per CDR3 protein. The sample lists about 830,000 distinct CDR3 sequences, less than 80% occurring once. The J segment lost 0 bases and the V segment lost 0 bases, leaving 6 bases of the junction unmatched. This CDR3 has 18 residues. Germline assignment: CDR1 MNHEY and CDR2 SVGAGI. The sample consisted of blood. This receptor was identified in a man aged 25 to 40 in good health. This chain links TRBV6-5 with TRBJ1-4; 8 bases are shared with TRBD1. The CDR3 DNA sequence: TGTGCCAGCAGTTACTCGAGGGACAGGATTGCAACTAATGAAAAACTGTTTTTT. This sequence encodes CASSYSRDRIATNEKLFF.